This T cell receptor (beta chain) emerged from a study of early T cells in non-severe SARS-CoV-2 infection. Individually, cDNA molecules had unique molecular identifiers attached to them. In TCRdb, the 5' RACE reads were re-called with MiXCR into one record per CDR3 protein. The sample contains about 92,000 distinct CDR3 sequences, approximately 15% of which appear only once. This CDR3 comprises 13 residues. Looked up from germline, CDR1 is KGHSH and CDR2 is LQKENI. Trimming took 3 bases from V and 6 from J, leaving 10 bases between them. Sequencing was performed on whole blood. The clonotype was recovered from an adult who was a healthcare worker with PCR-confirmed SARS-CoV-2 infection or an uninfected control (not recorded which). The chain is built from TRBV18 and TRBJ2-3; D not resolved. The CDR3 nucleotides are TGTGCCAGCTCACCGTATGCGGTGGATACGCAGTATTTT. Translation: CASSPYAVDTQYF. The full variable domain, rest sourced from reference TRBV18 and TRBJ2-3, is NAGVMQNPRHLVRRRGQEARLRCSPMKGHSHVYWYRQLPEEGLKFMVYLQKENIIDESGMPKERFSAEFPKEGPSILRIQQVVRGDSAAYFCASSPYAVDTQYFGPGTRLTVL.